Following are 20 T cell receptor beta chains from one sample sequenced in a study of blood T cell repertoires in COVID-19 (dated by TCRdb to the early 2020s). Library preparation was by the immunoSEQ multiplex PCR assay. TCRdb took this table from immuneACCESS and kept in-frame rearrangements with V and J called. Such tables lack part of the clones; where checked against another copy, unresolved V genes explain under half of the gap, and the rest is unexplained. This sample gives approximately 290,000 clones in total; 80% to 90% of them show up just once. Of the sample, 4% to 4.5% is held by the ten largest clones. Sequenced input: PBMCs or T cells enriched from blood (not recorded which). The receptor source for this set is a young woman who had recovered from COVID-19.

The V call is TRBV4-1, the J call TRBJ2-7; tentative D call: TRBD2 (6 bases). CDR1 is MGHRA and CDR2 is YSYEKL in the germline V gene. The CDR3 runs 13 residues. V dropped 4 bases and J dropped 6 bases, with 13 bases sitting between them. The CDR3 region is CASSPEGRFEQYF. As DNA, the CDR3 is TGCGCCAGCAGCCCCGAGGGGAGGTTCGAGCAGTACTTC.

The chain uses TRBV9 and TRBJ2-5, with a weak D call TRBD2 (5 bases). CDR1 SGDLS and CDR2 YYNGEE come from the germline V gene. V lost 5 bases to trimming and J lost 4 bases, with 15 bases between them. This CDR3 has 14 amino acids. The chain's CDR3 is CASSGGGRGETQYF. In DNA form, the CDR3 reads TGTGCCAGCAGTGGCGGCGGCCGGGGAGAGACCCAGTACTTC.

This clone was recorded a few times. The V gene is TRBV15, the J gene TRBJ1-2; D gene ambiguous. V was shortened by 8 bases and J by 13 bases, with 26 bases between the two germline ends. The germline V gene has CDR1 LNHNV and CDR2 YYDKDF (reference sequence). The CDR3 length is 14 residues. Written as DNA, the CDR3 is TGTGCCACCGCCCAAGACATCCTCGGGGTAGTATTCACCTTC. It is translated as CATAQDILGVVFTF. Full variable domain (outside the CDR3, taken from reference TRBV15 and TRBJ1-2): DAMVIQNPRYQVTQFGKPVTLSCSQTLNHNVMYWYQQKSSQAPKLLFHYYDKDFNNEADTPDNFQSRRPNTSFCFLDIRSPGLGDTAMYLCATAQDILGVVFTFGSGTRLTVV.

CDR3 amino acids: CASSSFPGRSGTDTQYF. The CDR3 nucleotides are TGTGCCAGCAGCTCCTTCCCGGGAAGGTCGGGGACAGATACGCAGTATTTT. The chain is built from TRBV5-4 and TRBJ2-3; a possible D gene is TRBD2 (5 bases). Trimming cost V 3 bases and J 3 bases, with 20 bases left between them. This CDR3 contains 17 residues. Germline V lookup: CDR1 SGHNT, CDR2 YYREEE (reference sequence). Full variable domain (remainder filled in from reference TRBV5-4 and TRBJ2-3): ETGVTQSPTHLIKTRGQQVTLRCSSQSGHNTVSWYQQALGQGPQFIFQYYREEENGRGNFPPRFSGLQFPNYSSELNVNALELDDSALYLCASSSFPGRSGTDTQYFGPGTRLTVL.

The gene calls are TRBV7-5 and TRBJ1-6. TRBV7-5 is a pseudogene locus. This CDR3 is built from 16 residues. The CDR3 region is CARSLFEGSYNSPLHF. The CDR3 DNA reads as TGTGCCAGAAGCTTATTTGAGGGCTCCTATAATTCACCCCTCCACTTT.

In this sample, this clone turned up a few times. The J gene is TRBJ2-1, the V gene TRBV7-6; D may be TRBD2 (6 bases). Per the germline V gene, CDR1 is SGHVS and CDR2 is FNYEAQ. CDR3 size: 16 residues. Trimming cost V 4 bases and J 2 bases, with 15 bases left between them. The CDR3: CASSSPFGGTYNEQFF. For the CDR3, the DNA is TGTGCCAGCAGCTCCCCGTTCGGGGGAACCTACAATGAGCAGTTCTTC. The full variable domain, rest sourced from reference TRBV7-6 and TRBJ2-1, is GAGVSQSPRYKVTKRGQDVALRCDPISGHVSLYWYRQALGQGPEFLTYFNYEAQQDKSGLPNDRFSAERPEGSISTLTIQRTEQRDSAMYRCASSSPFGGTYNEQFFGPGTRLTVL.

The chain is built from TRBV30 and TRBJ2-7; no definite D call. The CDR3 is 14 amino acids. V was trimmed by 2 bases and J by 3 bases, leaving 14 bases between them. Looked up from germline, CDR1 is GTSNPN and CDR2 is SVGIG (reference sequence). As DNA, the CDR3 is TGTGCCTGGAGTCCTCTGAATATCGGCTACGAGCAGTACTTC. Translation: CAWSPLNIGYEQYF.

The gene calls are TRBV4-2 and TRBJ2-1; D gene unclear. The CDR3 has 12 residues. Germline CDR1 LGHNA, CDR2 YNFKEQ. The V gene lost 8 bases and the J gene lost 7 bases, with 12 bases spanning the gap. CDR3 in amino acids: CASSQVLNEQFF. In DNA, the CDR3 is TGTGCCAGCTCTCAGGTGCTGAATGAGCAGTTCTTC.

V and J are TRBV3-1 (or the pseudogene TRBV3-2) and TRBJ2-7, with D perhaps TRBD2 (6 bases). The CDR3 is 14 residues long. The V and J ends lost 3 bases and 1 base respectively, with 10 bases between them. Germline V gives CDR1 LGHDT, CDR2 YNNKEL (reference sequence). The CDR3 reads CASSHGGESYEQYF. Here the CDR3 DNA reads TGTGCCAGCAGCCACGGAGGGGAATCCTACGAGCAGTACTTC.

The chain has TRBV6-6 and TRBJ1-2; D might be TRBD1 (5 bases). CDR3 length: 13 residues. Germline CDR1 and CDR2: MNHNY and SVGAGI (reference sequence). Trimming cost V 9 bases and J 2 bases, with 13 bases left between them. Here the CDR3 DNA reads TGTGCCAGTATTCTGGGGCAAAACTATGGCTACACCTTC. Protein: CASILGQNYGYTF.

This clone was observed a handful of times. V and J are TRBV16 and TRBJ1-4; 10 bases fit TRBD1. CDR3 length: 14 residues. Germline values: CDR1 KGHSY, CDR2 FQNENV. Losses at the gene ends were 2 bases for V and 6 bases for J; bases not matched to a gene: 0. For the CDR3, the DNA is TGTGCCAGCAGCCAAGACAGGGGGCATGAAAAACTGTTTTTT. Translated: CASSQDRGHEKLFF.

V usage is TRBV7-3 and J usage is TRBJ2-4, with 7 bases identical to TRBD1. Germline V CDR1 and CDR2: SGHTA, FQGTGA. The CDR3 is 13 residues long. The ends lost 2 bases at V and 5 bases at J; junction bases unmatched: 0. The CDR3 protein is CASSLGTENIQYF. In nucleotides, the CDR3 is TGTGCCAGCAGCTTAGGGACAGAAAACATTCAGTACTTC.

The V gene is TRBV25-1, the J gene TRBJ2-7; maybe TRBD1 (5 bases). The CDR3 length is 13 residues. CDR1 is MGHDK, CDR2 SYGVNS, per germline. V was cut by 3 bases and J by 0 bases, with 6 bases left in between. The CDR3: CASSEGLSYEQYF. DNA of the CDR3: TGTGCCAGCAGTGAGGGGCTCTCCTACGAGCAGTACTTC.

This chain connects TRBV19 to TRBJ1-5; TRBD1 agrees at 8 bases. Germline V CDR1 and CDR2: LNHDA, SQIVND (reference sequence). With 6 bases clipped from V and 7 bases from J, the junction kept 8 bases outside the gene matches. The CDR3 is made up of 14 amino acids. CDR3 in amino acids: CASSSQGALQPQHF. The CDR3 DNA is TGTGCCAGTAGCTCTCAGGGGGCGTTGCAGCCCCAGCATTTT.

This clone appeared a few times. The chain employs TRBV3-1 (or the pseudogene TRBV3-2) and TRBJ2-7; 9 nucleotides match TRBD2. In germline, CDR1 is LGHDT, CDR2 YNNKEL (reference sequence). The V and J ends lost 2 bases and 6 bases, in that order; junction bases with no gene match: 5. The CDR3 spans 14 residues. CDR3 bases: TGTGCCAGCAGCCAATTAGCGACTAGCGGCGAGCAGTACTTC. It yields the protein CASSQLATSGEQYF.

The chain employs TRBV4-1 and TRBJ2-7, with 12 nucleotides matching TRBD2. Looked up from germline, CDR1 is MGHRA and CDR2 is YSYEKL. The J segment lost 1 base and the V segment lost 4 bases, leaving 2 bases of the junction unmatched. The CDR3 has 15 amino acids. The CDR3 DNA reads TGCGCCAGCAGCCGACTAGCGGGAGTGTCCTACGAGCAGTACTTC. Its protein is CASSRLAGVSYEQYF.

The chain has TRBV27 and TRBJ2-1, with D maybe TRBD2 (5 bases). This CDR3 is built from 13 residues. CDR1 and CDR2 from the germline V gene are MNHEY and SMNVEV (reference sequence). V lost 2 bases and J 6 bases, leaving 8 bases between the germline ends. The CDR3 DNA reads TGTGCCAGCAGTTTAGCAAGCGGCAATGAGCAGTTCTTC. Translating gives CASSLASGNEQFF.

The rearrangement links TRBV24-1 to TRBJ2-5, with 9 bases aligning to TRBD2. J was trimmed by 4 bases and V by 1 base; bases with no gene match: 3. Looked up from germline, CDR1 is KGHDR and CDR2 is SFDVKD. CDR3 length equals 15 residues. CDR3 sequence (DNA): TGTGCCACCAGTGATTTCGGTAGCGGGAGAGAGACCCAGTACTTC. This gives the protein CATSDFGSGRETQYF.

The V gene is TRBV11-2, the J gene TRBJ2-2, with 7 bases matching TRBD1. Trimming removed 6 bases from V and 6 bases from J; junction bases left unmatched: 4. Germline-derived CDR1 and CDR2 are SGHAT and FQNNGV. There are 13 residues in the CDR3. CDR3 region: CASRRGGSGELFF. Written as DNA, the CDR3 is TGTGCCAGCAGGCGAGGGGGCTCCGGGGAGCTGTTTTTT.

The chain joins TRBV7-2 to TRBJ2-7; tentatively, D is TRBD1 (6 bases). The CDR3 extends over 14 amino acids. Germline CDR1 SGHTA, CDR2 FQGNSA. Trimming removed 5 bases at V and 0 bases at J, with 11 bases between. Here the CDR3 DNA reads TGTGCCAGCAGCCTAGGACAGAGCTCCTACGAGCAGTACTTC. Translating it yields CASSLGQSSYEQYF.